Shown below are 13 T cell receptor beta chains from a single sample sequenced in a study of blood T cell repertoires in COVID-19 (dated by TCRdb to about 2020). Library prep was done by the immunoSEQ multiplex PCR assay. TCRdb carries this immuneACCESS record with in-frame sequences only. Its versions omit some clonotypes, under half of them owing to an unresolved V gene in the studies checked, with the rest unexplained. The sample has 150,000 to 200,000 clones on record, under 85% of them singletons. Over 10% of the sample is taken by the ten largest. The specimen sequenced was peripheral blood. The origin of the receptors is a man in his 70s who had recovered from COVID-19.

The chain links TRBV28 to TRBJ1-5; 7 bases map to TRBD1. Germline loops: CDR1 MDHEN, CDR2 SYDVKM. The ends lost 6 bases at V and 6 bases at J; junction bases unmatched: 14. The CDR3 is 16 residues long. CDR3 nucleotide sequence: TGTGCCAGCAGCCCACCCCGGGGCCAGGGGGGTCAGCCCCAGCATTTT. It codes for CASSPPRGQGGQPQHF. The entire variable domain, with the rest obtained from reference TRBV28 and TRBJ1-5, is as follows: DVKVTQSSRYLVKRTGEKVFLECVQDMDHENMFWYRQDPGLGLRLIYFSYDVKMKEKGDIPEGYSVSREKKERFSLILESASTNQTSMYLCASSPPRGQGGQPQHFGDGTRLSIL.

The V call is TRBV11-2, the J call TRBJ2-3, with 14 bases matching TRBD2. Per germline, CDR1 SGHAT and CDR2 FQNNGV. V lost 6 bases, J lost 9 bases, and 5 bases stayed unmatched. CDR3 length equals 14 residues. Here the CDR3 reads CASRQTSGRDTQYF. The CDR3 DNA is TGTGCCAGCAGACAGACTAGCGGGAGGGACACGCAGTATTTT.

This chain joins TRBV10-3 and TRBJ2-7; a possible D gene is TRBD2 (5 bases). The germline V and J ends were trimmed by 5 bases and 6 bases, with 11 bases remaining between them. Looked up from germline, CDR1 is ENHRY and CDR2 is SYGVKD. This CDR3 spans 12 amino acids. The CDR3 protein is CAISHGVTEQYF. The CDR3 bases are TGTGCCATCAGTCACGGGGTAACCGAGCAGTACTTC.

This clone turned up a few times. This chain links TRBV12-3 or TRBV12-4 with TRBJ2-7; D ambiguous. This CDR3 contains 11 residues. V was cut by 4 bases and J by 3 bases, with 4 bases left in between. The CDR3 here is CASSSFYEQYF. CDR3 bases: TGTGCCAGCAGTTCGTTCTACGAGCAGTACTTC.

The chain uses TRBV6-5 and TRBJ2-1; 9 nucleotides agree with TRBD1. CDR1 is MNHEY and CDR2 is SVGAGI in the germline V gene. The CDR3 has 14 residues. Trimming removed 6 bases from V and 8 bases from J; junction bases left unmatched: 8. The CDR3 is CASRLGQGFDEQFF. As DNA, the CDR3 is TGTGCCAGCAGGCTGGGACAGGGCTTCGATGAGCAGTTCTTC.

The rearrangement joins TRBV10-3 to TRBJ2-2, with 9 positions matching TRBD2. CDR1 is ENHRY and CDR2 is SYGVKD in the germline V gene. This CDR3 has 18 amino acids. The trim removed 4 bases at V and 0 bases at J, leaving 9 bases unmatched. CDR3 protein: CAISAGLAGTSNTGELFF. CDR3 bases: TGTGCCATCAGTGCCGGGCTAGCGGGAACCTCGAACACCGGGGAGCTGTTTTTT.

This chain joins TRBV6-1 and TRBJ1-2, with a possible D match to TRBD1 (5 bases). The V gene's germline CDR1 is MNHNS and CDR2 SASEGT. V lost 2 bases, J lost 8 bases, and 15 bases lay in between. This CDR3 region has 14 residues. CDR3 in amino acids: CASSEFRRPGGYTF. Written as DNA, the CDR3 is TGTGCCAGCAGTGAATTCAGGAGACCAGGGGGCTACACCTTC.

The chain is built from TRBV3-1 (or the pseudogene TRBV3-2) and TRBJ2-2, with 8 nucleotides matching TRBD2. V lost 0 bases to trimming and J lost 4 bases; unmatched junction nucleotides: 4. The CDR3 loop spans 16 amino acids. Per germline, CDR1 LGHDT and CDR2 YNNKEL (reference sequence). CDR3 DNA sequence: TGTGCCAGCAGCCAAGATACCAGCGGGAGCACCGGGGAGCTGTTTTTT. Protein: CASSQDTSGSTGELFF.

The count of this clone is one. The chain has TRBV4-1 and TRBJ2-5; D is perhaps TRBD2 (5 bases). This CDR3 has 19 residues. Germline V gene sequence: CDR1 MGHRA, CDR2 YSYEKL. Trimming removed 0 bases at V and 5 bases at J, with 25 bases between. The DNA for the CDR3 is TGCGCCAGCAGCCAAGATCCTAATTCCGGGATACCATCGGGGGAGACCCAGTACTTC. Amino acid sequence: CASSQDPNSGIPSGETQYF.

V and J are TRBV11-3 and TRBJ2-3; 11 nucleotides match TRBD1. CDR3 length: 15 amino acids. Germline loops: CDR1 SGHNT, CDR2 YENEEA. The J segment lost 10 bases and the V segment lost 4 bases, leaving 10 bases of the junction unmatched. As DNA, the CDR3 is TGTGCCAGCAGCTCACACGGGACAGGGGGATCTCCGCAGTATTTT. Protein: CASSSHGTGGSPQYF.

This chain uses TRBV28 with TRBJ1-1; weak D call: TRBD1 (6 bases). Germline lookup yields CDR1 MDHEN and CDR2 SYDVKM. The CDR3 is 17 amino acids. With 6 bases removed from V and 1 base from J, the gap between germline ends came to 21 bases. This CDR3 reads CASSPNTLRTANTEAFF. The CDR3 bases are TGTGCCAGCAGCCCTAATACCCTCCGGACAGCGAACACTGAAGCTTTCTTT.

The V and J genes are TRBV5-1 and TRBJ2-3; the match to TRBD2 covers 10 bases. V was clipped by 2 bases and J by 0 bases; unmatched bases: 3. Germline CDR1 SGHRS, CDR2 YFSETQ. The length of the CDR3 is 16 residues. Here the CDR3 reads CASSLGTSESTDTQYF. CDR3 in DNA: TGCGCCAGCAGCTTAGGGACTAGCGAGAGCACAGATACGCAGTATTTT. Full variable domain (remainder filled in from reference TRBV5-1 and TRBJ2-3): KAGVTQTPRYLIKTRGQQVTLSCSPISGHRSVSWYQQTPGQGLQFLFEYFSETQRNKGNFPGRFSGRQFSNSRSEMNVSTLELGDSALYLCASSLGTSESTDTQYFGPGTRLTVL.

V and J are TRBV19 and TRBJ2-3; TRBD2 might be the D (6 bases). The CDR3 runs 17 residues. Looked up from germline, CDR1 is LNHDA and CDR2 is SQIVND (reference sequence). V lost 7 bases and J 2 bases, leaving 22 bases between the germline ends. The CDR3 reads CASTPGVDWVNTDTQYF. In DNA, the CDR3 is TGTGCCAGTACCCCGGGGGTTGACTGGGTGAACACAGATACGCAGTATTTT.